This T cell receptor beta chain was captured in a study of blood T cell repertoires in COVID-19. At the level of the study: Material from acute and convalescent COVID-19 was sourced from the United States, Italy and Spain. The analysed material was cDNA or gDNA that came from T cells, B-cell-depleted T cells, or PBMCs.

Original handling: Quantification of nucleated cells was approximated via reference gene primer amplification. Produced via immunoSEQ multiplex PCR; TCRdb's table is partial and in-frame only. That table supplies the V and J calls and clone size; D and trimming were determined from the DNA. The data show 160,000 or so clones, approximately 82% seen once. Of note for this clone: At the DNA level, this CDR3 is encoded by other sequences in the same sample as well.

The V gene's germline CDR1 is ENHRY and CDR2 SYGVKD. Germline trimming cut 6 bases from V and 10 bases from J; bases unmatched to any gene: 4. The CDR3 sequence is 14 residues long. This chain joins TRBV10-3 and TRBJ2-1, with TRBD2 matching over 15 bases. Input material: peripheral blood. The receptor was isolated from a man in his 70s who had recovered from COVID-19. The CDR3, as DNA: TGTGCCATCAGCAGGACTAGCGGGAGGGACGAGCAGTTCTTC. Translated, it gives CAISRTSGRDEQFF.